One and the same sample provided the 9 T cell receptor beta chains below, sequenced in a study of T-cell memory formation after mild COVID-19. TCRdb reprocessed the 5' RACE reads via MiXCR and lists one record per CDR3 protein. Of roughly 350,000 distinct CDR3 sequences detected, 25% to 30% appear once; the ten largest clones hold roughly 12%. The sample comprised PBMCs or a T cell subset sorted from them (not recorded which). The receptors originated from an adult woman who had mild COVID-19 (a few samples of this study predate the infection). Cell type and time point are not known.

This clonotype was observed a handful of times. One end of the junction is discordant with germline, which a read error may explain. The genes are TRBV7-2 and TRBJ2-1; 15 bases line up with TRBD2. This CDR3 region has 16 residues. The germline V gene has CDR1 SGHTA and CDR2 FQGNSA. The CDR3 bases are TGCGCCAGCAGCCCGCCTGGACTAGCGGGAGGGAATGAGCAGTTCTTC. It translates to CASSPPGLAGGNEQFF.

This rearrangement joins TRBV6-2 or TRBV6-3 to TRBJ2-6; D is unclear. Trimming stripped 6 bases from V and 6 bases from J, with 6 bases between. Germline V gene lookup returns CDR1 MNHEY and CDR2 SVGEGT. This CDR3 has 12 residues. CDR3 DNA sequence: TGTGCCAGCAGGCCGCAGGCCAACGTCCTGACTTTC. This encodes CASRPQANVLTF.

This chain uses TRBV9 with TRBJ1-1; D may be TRBD1 (5 bases). Germline assignment: CDR1 SGDLS and CDR2 YYNGEE. CDR3 length: 13 residues. Trimming shortened V by 0 bases and J by 6 bases, and 9 bases separated the two germline ends. The CDR3 DNA follows: TGTGCCAGCAGCGTAGCGGGGGTCGCTGAAGCTTTCTTT. Its translation is CASSVAGVAEAFF.

With regard to this clonotype: A read error may account for a junction end that differs from germline. The chain carries TRBV4-1 and TRBJ1-1; D is unresolved. Germline assignment: CDR1 MGHRA and CDR2 YSYEKL. The CDR3 has 11 amino acids. CDR3 loop: CATSGDTEAFF. The CDR3 DNA follows: TGCGCCACCAGCGGGGACACTGAAGCTTTCTTT.

The rearrangement uses TRBV3-1 and TRBJ1-1; D is possibly TRBD1 (5 bases). The CDR3 consists of 15 residues. V was pared by 4 bases and J by 0 bases, with 12 bases between. CDR1 and CDR2 from the germline V gene are LGHDT and YNNKEL (reference sequence). The CDR3 loop reads CASSPAGLMNTEAFF. The CDR3 DNA reads TGTGCCAGCAGCCCGGCGGGACTCATGAACACTGAAGCTTTCTTT.

The J gene is TRBJ2-3, the V gene TRBV6-1; D might be TRBD2 (5 bases). Germline CDR1 is MNHNS and CDR2 is SASEGT. The V and J ends lost 7 bases and 1 base respectively, with 9 bases between them. CDR3 length: 13 residues. In nucleotides, the CDR3 is TGTGCCAGCATTGGACTCCGCACAGATACGCAGTATTTT. It yields the protein CASIGLRTDTQYF.

This chain joins TRBV7-2 and TRBJ2-1, with D perhaps given as TRBD1 or TRBD2 (5 bases each). CDR1 is SGHTA and CDR2 is FQGNSA in the germline V gene. V lost 7 bases and J 6 bases, leaving 13 bases between the germline ends. The CDR3 extends over 13 amino acids. The CDR3 is CASISTGPNEQFF. In nucleotides, the CDR3 is TGTGCCAGCATCAGTACGGGGCCCAATGAGCAGTTCTTC.

The chain recombines TRBV20-1 with TRBJ1-1; D remains ambiguous. The V end was cut by 4 bases, the J end by 3 bases, with 12 bases between. The CDR3 is 13 residues long. CDR1 and CDR2 from the germline V gene are DFQATT and SNEGSKA (reference sequence). CDR3 in amino acids: CSAKIGGDTEAFF. CDR3 DNA: TGCAGTGCTAAAATTGGTGGGGACACTGAAGCTTTCTTT.

V and J are TRBV12-3 or TRBV12-4 and TRBJ2-3; D uncertain. Between the trimmed V and J ends, which lost 6 bases and 2 bases, there was a span of 15 bases. The CDR3 has 15 residues. The CDR3 region has the DNA TGTGCCAGCAGCGGGTCTCCTCCCTACACAGATACGCAGTATTTT. Protein: CASSGSPPYTDTQYF.